The clone carrying this T cell receptor (beta chain) has just a few counts. With 5 bases removed from V and 9 bases from J, the gap between germline ends came to 14 bases. The CDR3 contains 13 residues. Germline CDR1 SSHAT, CDR2 FNYEAQ (reference sequence). Everyone who donated was a healthy Caucasian. TCRdb recomputed calls from the 5' RACE reads with MiXCR, one row per CDR3 protein. The sample lists about 160,000 distinct CDR3 sequences; approximately 4% were seen once. This record comes from a study of identical twins. The chain is built from TRBV7-7 and TRBJ2-1, with D tentatively TRBD1 (6 bases). This receptor was taken from a young man in good health. Sequencing used memory T cells sorted from blood. The CDR3: CASSVNRVGEQFF. Written as DNA, the CDR3 is TGTGCCAGCAGCGTAAACAGGGTCGGTGAGCAGTTCTTC.